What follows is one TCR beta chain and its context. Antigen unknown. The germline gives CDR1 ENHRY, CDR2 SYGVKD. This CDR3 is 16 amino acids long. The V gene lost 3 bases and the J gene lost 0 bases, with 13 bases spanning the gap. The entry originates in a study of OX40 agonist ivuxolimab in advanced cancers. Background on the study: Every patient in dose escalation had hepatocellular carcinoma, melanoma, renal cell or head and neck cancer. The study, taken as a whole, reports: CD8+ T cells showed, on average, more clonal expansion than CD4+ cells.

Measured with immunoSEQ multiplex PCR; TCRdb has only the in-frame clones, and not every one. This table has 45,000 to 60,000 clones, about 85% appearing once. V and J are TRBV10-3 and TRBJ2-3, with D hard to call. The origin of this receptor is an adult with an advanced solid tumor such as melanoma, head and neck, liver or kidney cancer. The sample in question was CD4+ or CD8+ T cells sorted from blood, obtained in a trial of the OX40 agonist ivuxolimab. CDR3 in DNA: TGTGCCATCAGTGATATGTCCGGTGGGAGCACAGATACGCAGTATTTT. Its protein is CAISDMSGGSTDTQYF.